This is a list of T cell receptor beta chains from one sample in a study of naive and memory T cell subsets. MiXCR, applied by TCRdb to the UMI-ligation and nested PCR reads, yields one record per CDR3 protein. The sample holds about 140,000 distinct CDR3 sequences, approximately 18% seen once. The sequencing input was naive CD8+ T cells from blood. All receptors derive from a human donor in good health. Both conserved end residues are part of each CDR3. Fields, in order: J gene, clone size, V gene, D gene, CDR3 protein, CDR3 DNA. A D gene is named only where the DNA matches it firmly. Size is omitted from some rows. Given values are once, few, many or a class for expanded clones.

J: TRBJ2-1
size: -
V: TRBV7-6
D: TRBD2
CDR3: CASSASGSSYNEQFF
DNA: TGTGCCAGCAGCGCAAGCGGGAGCTCCTACAATGAGCAGTTCTTC

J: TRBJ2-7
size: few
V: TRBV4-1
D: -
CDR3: CASSQGEGDTYEQYF
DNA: TGCGCCAGCAGCCAAGGGGAGGGGGACACCTACGAGCAGTACTTC

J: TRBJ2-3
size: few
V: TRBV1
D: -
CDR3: CTSSQDCRGLAQTFSTDTQYF
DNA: TGCACCAGCAGCCAAGATTGTCGGGGACTAGCGCAGACCTTTAGCACAGATACGCAGTATTTT

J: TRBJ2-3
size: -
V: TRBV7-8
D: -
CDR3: CASISLVGTDTQYF
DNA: TGTGCCAGCATCTCCCTGGTAGGCACAGATACGCAGTATTTT

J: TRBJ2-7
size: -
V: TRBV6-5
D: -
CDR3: CASSYSTWDSGKGSYEQYF
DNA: TGTGCCAGCAGTTACTCTACCTGGGATTCCGGGAAGGGAAGCTACGAGCAGTACTTC

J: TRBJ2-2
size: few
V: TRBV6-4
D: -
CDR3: CASSDYGTGELFF
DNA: TGTGCCAGCAGTGACTATGGCACCGGGGAGCTGTTTTTT

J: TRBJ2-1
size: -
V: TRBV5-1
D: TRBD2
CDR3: CASSSNKELAGGEQFF
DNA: TGCGCCAGCAGCTCTAACAAAGAACTAGCGGGAGGGGAGCAGTTCTTC

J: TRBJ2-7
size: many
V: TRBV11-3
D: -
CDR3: CASSLRDRTYEQYF
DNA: TGTGCCAGCAGCCTACGGGACCGAACCTACGAGCAGTACTTC

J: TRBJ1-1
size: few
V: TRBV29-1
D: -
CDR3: CSVSGDPMNTEAFF
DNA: TGCAGCGTTTCGGGGGACCCCATGAACACTGAAGCTTTCTTT

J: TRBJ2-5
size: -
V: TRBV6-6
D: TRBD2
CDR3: CASSLAASVDQETQYF
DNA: TGTGCCAGCAGTCTAGCGGCTAGCGTCGACCAAGAGACCCAGTACTTC

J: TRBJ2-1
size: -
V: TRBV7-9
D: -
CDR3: CASTPRGPFPAPANEQFF
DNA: TGTGCCAGCACCCCGCGGGGGCCGTTTCCCGCTCCTGCCAATGAGCAGTTCTTC

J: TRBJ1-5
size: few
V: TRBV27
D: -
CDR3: CASSFHGAALDQPQHF
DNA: TGTGCCAGCAGTTTTCACGGGGCAGCTCTCGATCAGCCCCAGCATTTT

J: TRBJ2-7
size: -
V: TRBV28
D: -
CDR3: CASSTETDLYEQYF
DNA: TGTGCCAGCAGTACCGAGACAGACCTCTACGAGCAGTACTTC

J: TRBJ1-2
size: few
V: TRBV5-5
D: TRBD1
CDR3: CASSSDREKNYGYTF
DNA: TGTGCCAGCAGCTCGGACAGGGAGAAAAACTATGGCTACACCTTC

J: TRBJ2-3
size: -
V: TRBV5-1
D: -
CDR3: CASSLQNSYTDTQYF
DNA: TGCGCCAGCAGCTTGCAAAACAGTTACACAGATACGCAGTATTTT

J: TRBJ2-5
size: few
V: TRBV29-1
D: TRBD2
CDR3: CSVEDLTSGQETQYF
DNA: TGCAGCGTTGAAGATCTTACTAGCGGGCAAGAGACCCAGTACTTC

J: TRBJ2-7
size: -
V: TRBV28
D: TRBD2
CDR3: CASSSWGGATYEQYF
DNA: TGTGCCAGCAGTTCATGGGGAGGGGCGACCTACGAGCAGTACTTC

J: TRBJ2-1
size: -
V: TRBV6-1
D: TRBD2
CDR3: CASSELSGIHPYNEQFF
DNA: TGTGCCAGCAGTGAATTGAGCGGGATTCACCCCTACAATGAGCAGTTCTTC

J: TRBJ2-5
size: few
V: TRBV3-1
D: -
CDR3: CASSQLGDGQASLETQYF
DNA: TGTGCCAGCAGCCAACTAGGGGACGGCCAGGCGTCCCTGGAGACCCAGTACTTC

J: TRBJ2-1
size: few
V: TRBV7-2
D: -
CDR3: CASSRYSGNEQFF
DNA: TGTGCCAGCAGCCGCTACAGCGGGAATGAGCAGTTCTTC

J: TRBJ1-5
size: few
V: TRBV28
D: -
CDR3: CASSLVGDNQPQHF
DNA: TGTGCCAGCAGTTTAGTAGGAGACAATCAGCCCCAGCATTTT

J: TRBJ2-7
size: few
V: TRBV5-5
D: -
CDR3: CASSLLGAAEQYF
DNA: TGTGCCAGCAGCTTACTGGGGGCGGCCGAGCAGTACTTC

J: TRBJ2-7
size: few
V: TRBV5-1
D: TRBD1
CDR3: CASSPGTGLGYEQYF
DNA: TGCGCCAGCAGCCCCGGGACAGGGTTAGGATACGAGCAGTACTTC

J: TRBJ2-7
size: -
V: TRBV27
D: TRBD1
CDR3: CASSNLQGALSYEQYF
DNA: TGTGCCAGCAGTAATTTACAGGGGGCCTTATCCTACGAGCAGTACTTC

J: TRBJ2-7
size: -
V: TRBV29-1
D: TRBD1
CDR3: CSVEGTGGVYEQYF
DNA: TGCAGCGTTGAGGGGACAGGGGGCGTTTACGAGCAGTACTTC

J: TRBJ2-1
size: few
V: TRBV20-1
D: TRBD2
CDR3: CSARPSREGPYNEQFF
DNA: TGCAGTGCTAGACCTTCCCGGGAGGGACCTTACAATGAGCAGTTCTTC

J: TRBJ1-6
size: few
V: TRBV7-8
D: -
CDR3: CASSLALGALHF
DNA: TGTGCCAGCAGCTTAGCGCTGGGAGCCCTCCACTTT

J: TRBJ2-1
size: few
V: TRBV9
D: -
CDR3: CASSVGLPLFF
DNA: TGTGCCAGCAGCGTAGGACTTCCACTGTTCTTC

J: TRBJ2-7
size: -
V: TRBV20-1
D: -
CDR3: CSARGTAVYEQYF
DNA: TGCAGTGCTAGAGGGACGGCGGTCTACGAGCAGTACTTC

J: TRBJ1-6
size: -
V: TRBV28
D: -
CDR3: CASSLSGSLFSPLHF
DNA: TGTGCCAGCAGTTTGAGTGGCAGCCTTTTTTCACCCCTCCACTTT

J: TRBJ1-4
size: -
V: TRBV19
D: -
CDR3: CASSIGRDQENLFF
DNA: TGTGCCAGTAGTATCGGGCGGGATCAAGAAAATCTGTTTTTT

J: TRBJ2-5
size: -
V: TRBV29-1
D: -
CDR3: CSVDMGGAETQYF
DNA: TGCAGCGTTGATATGGGGGGCGCAGAGACCCAGTACTTC

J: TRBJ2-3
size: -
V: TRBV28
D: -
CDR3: CASSLSEARVRDITDTQYF
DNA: TGTGCCAGCAGTTTATCGGAGGCGCGGGTCCGAGACATAACAGATACGCAGTATTTT

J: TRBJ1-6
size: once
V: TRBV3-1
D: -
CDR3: CASSQDSAVNSPLHF
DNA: TGTGCCAGCAGCCAAGACTCGGCAGTTAATTCACCCCTCCACTTT

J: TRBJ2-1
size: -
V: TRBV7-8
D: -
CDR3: CASSPTGKSYNEQFF
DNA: TGTGCCAGCAGCCCAACAGGGAAGAGCTACAATGAGCAGTTCTTC

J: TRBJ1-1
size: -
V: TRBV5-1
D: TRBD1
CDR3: CASSFYSVFEELRGQSNTEAFF
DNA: TGCGCCAGCAGCTTTTACTCCGTCTTCGAAGAGTTGCGGGGACAGTCGAACACTGAAGCTTTCTTT

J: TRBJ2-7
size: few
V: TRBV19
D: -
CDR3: CASSTDIQGDEQYF
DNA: TGTGCCAGTAGTACGGACATACAGGGAGACGAGCAGTACTTC

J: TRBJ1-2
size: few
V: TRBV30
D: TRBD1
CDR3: CASAGGNYGYTF
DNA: TGTGCCTCCGCAGGGGGTAACTATGGCTACACCTTC

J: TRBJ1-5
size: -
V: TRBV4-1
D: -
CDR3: CASSQDGGIDQPQHF
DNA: TGCGCCAGCAGCCAAGACGGAGGGATTGATCAGCCCCAGCATTTT

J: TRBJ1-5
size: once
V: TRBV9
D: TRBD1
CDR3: CASSRTGGGNQPQHF
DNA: TGTGCCAGCAGCCGGACAGGGGGAGGCAATCAGCCCCAGCATTTT

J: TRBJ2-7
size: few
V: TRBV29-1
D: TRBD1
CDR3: CSVETGARYEQYF
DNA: TGCAGCGTGGAGACAGGGGCGCGCTACGAGCAGTACTTC

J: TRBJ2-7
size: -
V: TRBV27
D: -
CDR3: CASSPRGPMWYF
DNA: TGTGCCAGCAGCCCAAGAGGACCTATGTGGTACTTC